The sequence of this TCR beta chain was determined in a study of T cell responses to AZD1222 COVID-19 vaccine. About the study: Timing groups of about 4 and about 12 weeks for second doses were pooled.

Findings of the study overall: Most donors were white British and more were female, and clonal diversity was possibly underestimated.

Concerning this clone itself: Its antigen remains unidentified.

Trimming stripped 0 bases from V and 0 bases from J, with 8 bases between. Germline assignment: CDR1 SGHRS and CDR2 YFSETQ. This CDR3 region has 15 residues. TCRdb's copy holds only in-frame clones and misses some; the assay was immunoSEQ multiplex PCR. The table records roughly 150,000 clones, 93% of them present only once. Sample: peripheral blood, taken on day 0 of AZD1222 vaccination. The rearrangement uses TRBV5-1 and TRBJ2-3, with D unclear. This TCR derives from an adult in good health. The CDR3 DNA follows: TGCGCCAGCAGCTTGGAGGCTCTGAGCACAGATACGCAGTATTTT. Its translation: CASSLEALSTDTQYF.